Below, 32 T cell receptor beta chains from the same sample are listed, as sequenced in a study of HIV-infected children after antiretroviral therapy interruption. Specified treatment: PENTA 11 planned treatment interruption arm or continuous ART arm. A 3' RACE protocol on RNA, with unique molecular identifiers, produced the TCR library. TCRdb re-analysed the 3' RACE reads in MiXCR, keeping a single row per CDR3 protein. This table has about 89,000 distinct CDR3 sequences, about 7% appearing once. Here the sequenced sample was CD45RA+ CD4+ T cells from PBMCs, pooled from several time points, taken from a donor given antiretroviral therapy, either interrupted or continuous. Subset of the sample: naive CD4+ CD45RA+ CD45RO- T cells. These receptors were obtained from a pool of human donors with HIV.

This clonotype was detected ten times or more. The chain has TRBV6-5 and TRBJ2-1, with no clear D. V was clipped by 0 bases and J by 2 bases, with 5 bases between them. Germline V gene sequence: CDR1 MNHEY, CDR2 SVGAGI. This CDR3 comprises 14 residues. CDR3 residues: CASSYSTAYNEQFF. The CDR3 DNA sequence: TGTGCCAGCAGTTACTCAACAGCCTACAATGAGCAGTTCTTC.

This clonotype has at least ten counts. The genes are TRBV20-1 and TRBJ1-4; 11 bases agree with TRBD1. The CDR3 length is 14 residues. CDR1 and CDR2 (germline): DFQATT, SNEGSKA (reference sequence). J lost 4 bases, V lost 6 bases, and 4 bases had no gene match. The CDR3 DNA is TGCAGTGCCCGGACAGGGGGCAGTAATGAAAAACTGTTTTTT. This sequence encodes CSARTGGSNEKLFF.

This clonotype was observed at least ten times. This chain links TRBV10-2 with TRBJ1-1, with D tentatively TRBD1 (5 bases). Germline values: CDR1 WSHSY, CDR2 SAAADI. Trimming left V 3 bases short and J 1 base short, with 18 bases between. The CDR3 contains 17 residues. As DNA, the CDR3 is TGCGCCAGCAGTGACAAGTGGTTGGGGGGTCAGAACACTGAAGCTTTCTTT. It specifies CASSDKWLGGQNTEAFF.

This clonotype was recorded many times. This rearrangement joins TRBV7-9 to TRBJ1-6; D unclear. CDR3 length: 14 amino acids. Trimming stripped 4 bases from V and 8 bases from J, with 12 bases between. Germline lookup yields CDR1 SEHNR and CDR2 FQNEAQ (reference sequence). The CDR3 reads CASSSTSGHSPLHF. CDR3 DNA sequence: TGTGCCAGCAGCTCCACCTCGGGTCATTCACCCCTCCACTTT.

There are many counts of this clonotype. V is TRBV5-1 and J is TRBJ2-1, with unresolved D. V dropped 3 bases and J dropped 0 bases, with 16 bases sitting between them. The CDR3 covers 17 residues. Germline loops: CDR1 SGHRS, CDR2 YFSETQ. CDR3 sequence: CASSSRLVNPSYNEQFF. CDR3 in DNA: TGCGCCAGCAGCTCGAGATTAGTAAATCCCTCCTACAATGAGCAGTTCTTC.

The sample holds many counts of this clonotype. The chain is built from TRBV23-1 and TRBJ2-1; 10 bases agree with TRBD1. TRBV23-1 is classed as an ORF, of uncertain function. The CDR3 contains 14 residues. J lost 8 bases, V lost 7 bases, and 8 bases had no gene match. The CDR3 sequence: CASIRQGALYEQFF. CDR3 DNA: TGCGCCAGCATTCGACAGGGGGCGCTCTATGAGCAGTTCTTC.

This clonotype was counted ten times or more. The chain couples TRBV10-3 to TRBJ1-2, with no clear D. CDR1 and CDR2 from the germline V gene are ENHRY and SYGVKD. This CDR3 comprises 13 residues. Trimming took off 0 bases at V and 5 bases at J, with 7 bases between the two ends. Here the CDR3 reads CAISESIGYGYTF. The CDR3 DNA reads as TGTGCCATCAGTGAGTCGATCGGGTATGGCTACACCTTC.

For this clonotype: At one of its ends the junction is not consistent with the germline gene, which may arise from a read error. The rearrangement links TRBV20-1 to TRBJ2-3; 10 positions match TRBD2. CDR3 length equals 12 residues. Germline-derived CDR1 and CDR2 are DFQATT and SNEGSKA (reference sequence). CDR3 DNA sequence: TGCAGTGCTAGTGGTAAACTAGCGGGGTTGGATTTT. It encodes CSASGKLAGLDF.

By sample share, this clonotype is medium-sized. V and J are TRBV20-1 and TRBJ2-5, with 7 positions matching TRBD1. The junction had 3 bases not matched to a gene; V was cut back by 2 bases and J by 0 bases. Germline CDR1 is DFQATT and CDR2 is SNEGSKA (reference sequence). The CDR3 is 14 residues long. CDR3 in DNA: TGCAGTGCTAGAAAGGGACAGAACCAAGAGACCCAGTACTTC. The encoded protein is CSARKGQNQETQYF.

This clonotype showed up many times. V is TRBV30 and J is TRBJ2-2, with 7 bases identical to TRBD2. The V segment lost 8 bases and the J segment 2 bases; nucleotides outside the gene matches: 14. The germline gives CDR1 GTSNPN, CDR2 SVGIG (reference sequence). The CDR3 length is 16 residues. CDR3 nucleotide sequence: TGTGCCGCCCGAATTCGGGGACTAACAAACACCGGGGAGCTGTTTTTT. Its protein is CAARIRGLTNTGELFF.

This clonotype was observed a handful of times. The chain employs TRBV2 and TRBJ2-7, with D unclear. The CDR3 totals 15 residues. V was trimmed by 0 bases and J by 0 bases, leaving 9 bases between them. Germline-derived CDR1 and CDR2 are SNHLY and FYNNEI. The CDR3 bases are TGTGCCAGCAGTGAAGCGTATACCGGCTCCTACGAGCAGTACTTC. Encoded protein: CASSEAYTGSYEQYF.

The rearrangement joins TRBV5-4 to TRBJ1-2; D unresolved. The V and J ends lost 0 bases and 2 bases respectively, with 8 bases between them. This CDR3 has 14 amino acids. Germline CDR1 and CDR2: SGHNT and YYREEE (reference sequence). The CDR3 loop is CASSLAGLNYGYTF. The CDR3 bases are TGTGCCAGCAGCTTGGCCGGACTGAACTATGGCTACACCTTC.

Points on this clonotype: A much larger clone differs by one base, so this may be a read error. V gene TRBV10-3 combines with J gene TRBJ1-1; D is unresolved. CDR3 length equals 11 residues. The germline CDR1 and CDR2 sequences are ENHRY and SYGVKD. The CDR3 coding sequence is TGTGCCAGCAGTGAGGGCACTGAAGCTTTCTTT. Its translation: CASSEGTEAFF.

This clonotype was counted at least ten times. The genes are TRBV29-1 and TRBJ2-2; 9 positions agree with TRBD2. The CDR3 has 14 residues. V was pared by 5 bases and J by 7 bases, with 8 bases of the junction left unmatched. Germline V CDR1 and CDR2: SQVTM, ANQGSEA. The CDR3 DNA reads TGCAGCGTTTTGGCTAGCGGGGCGGTCGGGGAGCTGTTTTTT. As protein: CSVLASGAVGELFF.

In its sample, this clonotype was seen a few times. The gene calls are TRBV6-5 and TRBJ1-2; 7 nucleotides match TRBD1. CDR3 length equals 14 residues. The J segment lost 11 bases and the V segment lost 6 bases, leaving 15 bases of the junction unmatched. CDR1 MNHEY and CDR2 SVGAGI come from the germline V gene. CDR3 in amino acids: CASRGIRDRPFYTF. The CDR3 region has the DNA TGTGCCAGCAGAGGAATCCGGGACAGACCTTTTTACACCTTC.

The chain recombines TRBV21-1 with TRBJ1-4; no check of the table's D call, TRBD1, against the DNA was made. TRBV21-1 is a known pseudogene. The CDR3 is 16 amino acids. The CDR3 reads CASKKGQAGTYEKLFF. The CDR3 coding sequence is TGTGCCAGCAAGAAAGGTCAGGCAGGGACTTATGAAAAACTGTTTTTT.

There are many counts of this clonotype. The chain is built from TRBV25-1 and TRBJ1-2; 7 bases agree with TRBD1. The germline V gene encodes CDR1 MGHDK and CDR2 SYGVNS. The CDR3 extends over 14 amino acids. V trimming: 4 bases; J trimming: 9 bases; junction bases outside the gene matches: 11. The CDR3, as DNA: TGTGCCAGCAGTGCCCCGGGACAGTATTTGAGCTACACCTTC. It yields the protein CASSAPGQYLSYTF.

The rearrangement links TRBV12-1 to TRBJ1-2; the DNA was not compared with TRBD1, the D call given in the table. TRBV12-1 is given as a pseudogene. This CDR3 has 13 amino acids. The CDR3 sequence is CASQPGGAYGYTF. The CDR3 DNA is TGTGCCAGCCAACCAGGGGGCGCGTATGGCTACACCTTC.

This clonotype was counted many times. This rearrangement joins TRBV9 to TRBJ2-3; D gene uncertain. The CDR3 extends over 15 amino acids. V was cut by 0 bases and J by 2 bases, with 10 bases left in between. Germline V gene sequence: CDR1 SGDLS, CDR2 YYNGEE. In nucleotides, the CDR3 is TGTGCCAGCAGCGTAGACCCTCGACTCACAGATACGCAGTATTTT. Translation: CASSVDPRLTDTQYF.

This clonotype was found many times. The rearrangement links TRBV20-1 to TRBJ2-1; D is perhaps TRBD1 (5 bases). V gave up 6 bases and J gave up 4 bases, with 10 bases separating them. CDR3 size: 12 residues. Germline V gene sequence: CDR1 DFQATT, CDR2 SNEGSKA (reference sequence). CDR3 sequence: CSANTGYNEQFF. The CDR3 DNA reads TGCAGTGCGAACACAGGATACAATGAGCAGTTCTTC.

This clonotype was recorded a few times. This CDR3 reads CASSQDGTAGAKNIQYF. In nucleotides, the CDR3 is TGCGCCAGCAGCCAAGATGGAACCGCTGGAGCCAAAAACATTCAGTACTTC. The V and J genes are TRBV4-1 and TRBJ2-4; D remains ambiguous. Germline CDR1 and CDR2: MGHRA and YSYEKL. CDR3 length equals 17 residues. V was shortened by 0 bases and J by 0 bases, with 12 bases between the two germline ends.

This clonotype was counted ten times or more. The V and J genes are TRBV10-3 and TRBJ1-6; D is perhaps TRBD1 (5 bases). With 7 bases removed from V and 6 bases from J, the gap between germline ends came to 13 bases. There are 14 residues in the CDR3. Germline CDR1 and CDR2: ENHRY and SYGVKD. This CDR3 is CAITSDRFNSPLHF. As DNA, the CDR3 is TGTGCCATCACGAGTGACAGATTTAATTCACCCCTCCACTTT.

This clonotype has a count of ten or more. This chain connects TRBV12-3 or TRBV12-4 to TRBJ2-2; perhaps TRBD1 as D (5 bases). V was shortened by 3 bases and J by 3 bases, with 11 bases between the two germline ends. The CDR3 has 15 residues. Here the CDR3 reads CASSFRQGYTGELFF. The CDR3 DNA reads as TGTGCCAGCAGTTTTCGGCAGGGTTACACCGGGGAGCTGTTTTTT.

This clonotype was seen ten or more times. The chain joins TRBV6-1 to TRBJ2-5; D possibly corresponds to TRBD1 (5 bases). CDR3 length: 15 amino acids. CDR1 is MNHNS, CDR2 SASEGT, per germline. Trimming cost V 8 bases and J 2 bases, with 18 bases left between them. This CDR3 reads CASALPGANQETQYF. Here the CDR3 DNA reads TGTGCCAGCGCCCTCCCTGGGGCTAATCAAGAGACCCAGTACTTC.

This clonotype was seen a few times. This sequence joins TRBV3-1 and TRBJ1-5; the D gene is possibly TRBD1 (6 bases). Trimming removed 0 bases at V and 9 bases at J, with 15 bases between. This CDR3 contains 15 residues. Germline values: CDR1 LGHDT, CDR2 YNNKEL (reference sequence). CDR3 in amino acids: CASSQDWKGGGPQHF. CDR3 DNA: TGTGCCAGCAGCCAAGATTGGAAGGGGGGAGGGCCCCAGCATTTT.

The gene calls are TRBV4-2 and TRBJ1-6; D is unclear. The V end was cut by 0 bases, the J end by 7 bases, with 10 bases between. The CDR3 spans 15 residues. CDR1 LGHNA and CDR2 YNFKEQ come from the germline V gene. For the CDR3, the DNA is TGTGCCAGCAGCCAAGATCGGGATTTAAATTCACCCCTCCACTTT. It codes for CASSQDRDLNSPLHF.

This clonotype was picked up a small number of times. This rearrangement joins TRBV4-1 to TRBJ1-1, with TRBD1 matching 7 bases. The J segment lost 4 bases and the V segment lost 4 bases, leaving 27 bases of the junction unmatched. Germline-derived CDR1 and CDR2 are MGHRA and YSYEKL. The CDR3 is made up of 21 amino acids. CDR3 in amino acids: CASSLLWGPRTGRVRGTEAFF. The CDR3 bases are TGCGCCAGCAGCCTTTTATGGGGACCCCGGACAGGCCGAGTACGGGGCACTGAAGCTTTCTTT.

The table lists this clonotype with many counts. The rearrangement joins TRBV3-1 to TRBJ1-6; TRBD1 might be the D (5 bases). Germline V gene data show CDR1 as LGHDT and CDR2 as YNNKEL (reference sequence). Trimming left V 2 bases short and J 7 bases short, with 9 bases between. The CDR3 length is 14 residues. CDR3 sequence (DNA): TGTGCCAGCAGCCAACCAGGGTGGAATTCACCCCTCCACTTT. Translation gives CASSQPGWNSPLHF. Full variable domain (outside the CDR3, taken from reference TRBV3-1 and TRBJ1-6): DTAVSQTPKYLVTQMGNDKSIKCEQNLGHDTMYWYKQDSKKFLKIMFSYNNKELIINETVPNRFSPKSPDKAHLNLHINSLELGDSAVYFCASSQPGWNSPLHFGNGTRLTVT.

This clonotype was picked up a small number of times. The DNA of the CDR3 is TGTGCCACCAGTGATCAGCCCTTTGGGAGGCGGGACCTTTCCTACGAGCAGTACTTC. Protein sequence: CATSDQPFGRRDLSYEQYF. This sequence joins TRBV24-1 and TRBJ2-7; D is perhaps TRBD2 (6 bases). Per germline, CDR1 KGHDR and CDR2 SFDVKD. With 3 bases removed from V and 1 base from J, the gap between germline ends came to 24 bases. CDR3 length: 19 residues.

The genes are TRBV11-3 and TRBJ2-6, with TRBD1 matching 11 bases. V was pared by 4 bases and J by 0 bases, with 5 bases of the junction left unmatched. The CDR3 is made up of 18 amino acids. In germline, CDR1 is SGHNT, CDR2 YENEEA. The CDR3 protein is CASSSRTGGPSGANVLTF. CDR3 coding DNA: TGTGCCAGCAGCTCAAGGACAGGGGGCCCCTCTGGGGCCAACGTCCTGACTTTC.

This clonotype occurred many times. This rearrangement joins TRBV10-3 to TRBJ2-3; 10 positions agree with TRBD2. The V gene's germline CDR1 is ENHRY and CDR2 SYGVKD. J lost 1 base, V lost 10 bases, and 5 bases had no gene match. The CDR3 loop spans 14 amino acids. The CDR3 here is CATASGSRTDTQYF. As DNA, the CDR3 is TGTGCCACAGCTAGCGGGAGCCGCACAGATACGCAGTATTTT.

This clonotype was counted at least ten times. This chain links TRBV12-3 or TRBV12-4 with TRBJ2-7; unclear D gene. Trimming left V 0 bases short and J 6 bases short, with 12 bases between. This CDR3 spans 14 amino acids. CDR3 nucleotides: TGTGCCAGCAGTTTAGCTAACGCCGTCGTCGAGCAGTACTTC. Translating it yields CASSLANAVVEQYF.